These 20 T cell receptor beta chains came from one sample sequenced in a study of OX40 agonist ivuxolimab in advanced cancers. Libraries were prepared by immunoSEQ multiplex PCR; TCRdb keeps only in-frame clonotypes and omits some of them. This sample has fewer than 12,000 clones, with approximately 85% found just once. The specimen was CD4+ or CD8+ T cells sorted from blood, collected in a trial of the OX40 agonist ivuxolimab. These TCRs come from an adult with an advanced solid tumor such as melanoma, head and neck, liver or kidney cancer.

Regarding this clone: Because the CDR3's place on the DNA is in doubt, the DNA is left out and the CDR3 is given as listed by TCRdb. This rearrangement joins TRBV27 to TRBJ1-5. The CDR3 spans 17 residues, counting both ends. CDR1 and CDR2 from the germline V gene are MNHEY and SMNVEV (reference sequence). Here the CDR3 reads CASSSSGGRRSNQPQHF.

V and J are TRBV5-4 and TRBJ2-7; 9 positions match TRBD1. The germline gives CDR1 SGHNT, CDR2 YYREEE (reference sequence). Trimming cost V 4 bases and J 3 bases; bases outside gene matches: 8. The CDR3 totals 15 residues. CDR3 nucleotide sequence: TGTGCCAGCAGCCAGACCGGGACAGGGATCTACGAGCAGTACTTC. Translated, it gives CASSQTGTGIYEQYF.

The CDR3 reads CASSEGGRDEQYF. CDR3 nucleotides: TGTGCCAGCAGCGAGGGAGGGCGGGACGAGCAGTACTTC. The chain carries TRBV7-6 and TRBJ2-5, with 7 nucleotides matching TRBD2. TRBJ2-7 matches the DNA end more closely, so the J call is doubtful. This CDR3 is 13 amino acids long. The germline V gene has CDR1 SGHVS and CDR2 FNYEAQ.

The rearrangement uses TRBV6-1 and TRBJ2-1, with 13 positions matching TRBD2. The CDR3 covers 14 residues. Germline values: CDR1 MNHNS, CDR2 SASEGT. V was pared by 10 bases and J by 5 bases, with 5 bases of the junction left unmatched. The CDR3 DNA reads TGTGCCACCGCGGGACTAGCGGGGAACAATGAGCAGTTCTTC. Translating gives CATAGLAGNNEQFF.

CDR3 residues: CASSPELDTGELFF. The DNA of the CDR3 is TGTGCCAGCAGCCCCGAGTTGGATACCGGGGAGCTGTTTTTT. V and J are TRBV11-3 and TRBJ2-2, with unresolved D. Germline values: CDR1 SGHNT, CDR2 YENEEA. This CDR3 spans 14 amino acids. V gave up 5 bases and J gave up 5 bases, with 12 bases separating them.

V usage is TRBV18 and J usage is TRBJ1-4; TRBD1 matches at 7 bases. This CDR3 comprises 16 residues. Germline loops: CDR1 KGHSH, CDR2 LQKENI. Trimming took 3 bases from V and 5 from J; bases not matched to a gene: 9. The CDR3 region is CASSPYGTVQNEKLFF. The DNA for the CDR3 is TGTGCCAGCTCACCTTACGGGACAGTCCAGAATGAAAAACTGTTTTTT.

The chain is built from TRBV23-1 and TRBJ1-6; TRBD1 might be the D (5 bases). TRBV23-1 is filed as an ORF, its function uncertain. The CDR3 totals 15 residues. With 3 bases removed from V and 2 bases from J, the gap between germline ends came to 8 bases. In DNA, the CDR3 is TGCGCCAGCAGTCAGGCGGGGGCCTATAATTCACCCCTCCACTTT. Its translation is CASSQAGAYNSPLHF.

This clone came up a few times. This rearrangement joins TRBV6-1 to TRBJ1-4, with TRBD1 as a possible D gene (6 bases). The CDR3 consists of 14 residues. Per germline, CDR1 MNHNS and CDR2 SASEGT. V shed 6 bases and J shed 5 bases, with 13 bases lying between them. In DNA form, the CDR3 reads TGTGCCAGCAGCACGGGACACGGGAATGAAAAACTGTTTTTT. Protein product: CASSTGHGNEKLFF.

This CDR3 reads CASRGWGDRGNTGELFF. The CDR3 DNA follows: TGTGCCAGCAGAGGTTGGGGGGACAGGGGTAACACCGGGGAGCTGTTTTTT. The chain combines TRBV2 with TRBJ2-2, with 10 bases matching TRBD1. The V segment lost 6 bases and the J segment 2 bases; nucleotides outside the gene matches: 9. The CDR3 consists of 17 residues. CDR1 and CDR2 (germline): SNHLY, FYNNEI.

This chain uses TRBV5-1 with TRBJ1-1; D remains unclear. This CDR3 region has 13 residues. Germline values: CDR1 SGHRS, CDR2 YFSETQ. V was clipped by 1 base and J by 3 bases, with 7 bases between them. The CDR3 region is CASSLQGYTEAFF. The CDR3 nucleotides read TGCGCCAGCAGCTTGCAAGGTTACACTGAAGCTTTCTTT.

The chain recombines TRBV25-1 with TRBJ2-5; D is undetermined. CDR3 length: 14 residues. Looked up from germline, CDR1 is MGHDK and CDR2 is SYGVNS. Deletions cut 5 bases from V and 1 base from J, with 11 bases between. The CDR3 spells CASSPRATQETQYF. Written as DNA, the CDR3 is TGTGCCAGCAGTCCAAGGGCCACCCAAGAGACCCAGTACTTC.

This clone has only a few counts. V and J are TRBV19 and TRBJ1-1, with D possibly matching TRBD1 (6 bases). The CDR3 totals 14 residues. The germline V gene encodes CDR1 LNHDA and CDR2 SQIVND (reference sequence). Trimming took 3 bases from V and 2 from J, leaving 10 bases between them. The CDR3 loop reads CASSIGTRNTEAFF. The DNA of the CDR3 is TGTGCCAGTAGTATTGGGACACGAAACACTGAAGCTTTCTTT.

This chain connects TRBV28 to TRBJ1-5, with unresolved D. Trimming pared 6 bases from V and 3 bases from J, leaving 15 bases between. The germline gives CDR1 MDHEN, CDR2 SYDVKM. The CDR3 has 15 amino acids. The CDR3 nucleotides are TGTGCCAGCAGGGTGGAGGACGTACTCAATCAGCCCCAGCATTTT. Translating gives CASRVEDVLNQPQHF.

This clone was observed a single time. CDR3 sequence (DNA): TGTGCCAGCAGCTTGGACAGGTCCTCCAGCGGGGAGCTGTTTTTT. Its protein is CASSLDRSSSGELFF. This chain connects TRBV7-2 to TRBJ2-2; 7 bases align to TRBD1. The CDR3 length is 15 residues. CDR1 and CDR2 (germline): SGHTA, FQGNSA. V was clipped by 3 bases and J by 7 bases; unmatched bases: 8.

CDR3 residues: CASSQEFLDRNEYEQYF. The CDR3 bases are TGTGCCAGCAGCCAAGAGTTTTTGGACAGGAATGAGTACGAGCAGTACTTC. The rearrangement links TRBV14 to TRBJ2-7; 7 nucleotides align to TRBD1. The junction had 12 bases not matched to a gene; V was cut back by 0 bases and J by 4 bases. CDR1 SGHDN and CDR2 FVKESK come from the germline V gene. The CDR3 is 17 amino acids.

The gene calls are TRBV5-1 and TRBJ1-1; no clear D. V lost 2 bases and J 5 bases, leaving 10 bases between the germline ends. CDR3 length equals 13 residues. CDR1 SGHRS and CDR2 YFSETQ come from the germline V gene. The CDR3 reads CASSFGRATEAFF. CDR3 nucleotide sequence: TGCGCCAGCAGCTTTGGACGGGCGACTGAAGCTTTCTTT.

Sample share makes this clone hyperexpanded. The chain has TRBV2 and TRBJ2-7, with D possibly TRBD1 on 6 matching bases. Germline V gives CDR1 SNHLY, CDR2 FYNNEI. The length of the CDR3 is 14 residues. V lost 11 bases and J lost 4, with 21 bases in between. The CDR3 protein is CAALIDRMRYEQYF. CDR3 coding DNA: TGTGCCGCCCTAATTGACAGGATGCGTTACGAGCAGTACTTC.

The chain has TRBV28 and TRBJ2-5; TRBD1 agrees at 7 bases. The DNA end is more similar to TRBJ2-7, so the J call may be wrong. There are 13 residues in the CDR3. CDR1 is MDHEN and CDR2 is SYDVKM in the germline V gene. This chain's CDR3 is CASSDRDPYEQYF. The DNA of the CDR3 is TGTGCCAGCTCCGACAGGGACCCCTACGAGCAGTACTTC.

V and J are TRBV29-1 and TRBJ1-1; possibly TRBD1 for D (6 bases). Germline CDR1 and CDR2: SQVTM and ANQGSEA. This CDR3 region has 13 residues. Trimming removed 3 bases from V and 4 bases from J, with 12 bases in between. This CDR3 is CSVDGTGTTEAFF. CDR3 bases: TGCAGCGTTGATGGAACAGGGACCACTGAAGCTTTCTTT.

V gene TRBV7-9 combines with J gene TRBJ2-6, with 11 bases lining up with TRBD1. The V gene's germline CDR1 is SEHNR and CDR2 FQNEAQ (reference sequence). Trimming took 5 bases from V and 5 from J; bases not matched to a gene: 5. The CDR3 totals 16 residues. The DNA for the CDR3 is TGTGCCAGCAGCCCCGGACAGGGGGCTTGGGCCAACGTCCTGACTTTC. Translating it yields CASSPGQGAWANVLTF.